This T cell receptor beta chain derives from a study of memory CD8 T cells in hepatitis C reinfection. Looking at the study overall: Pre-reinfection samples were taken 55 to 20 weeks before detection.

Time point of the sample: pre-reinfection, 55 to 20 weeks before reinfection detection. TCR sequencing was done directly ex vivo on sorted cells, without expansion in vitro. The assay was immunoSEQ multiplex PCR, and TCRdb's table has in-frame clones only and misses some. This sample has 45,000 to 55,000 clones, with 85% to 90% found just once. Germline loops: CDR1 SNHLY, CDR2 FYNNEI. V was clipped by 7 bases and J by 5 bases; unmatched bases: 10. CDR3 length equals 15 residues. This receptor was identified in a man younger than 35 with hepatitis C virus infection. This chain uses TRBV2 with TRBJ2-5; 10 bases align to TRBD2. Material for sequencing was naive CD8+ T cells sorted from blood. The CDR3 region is CASIFLAGEGETQYF. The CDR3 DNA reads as TGTGCCAGCATATTCCTAGCGGGAGAGGGTGAGACCCAGTACTTC.